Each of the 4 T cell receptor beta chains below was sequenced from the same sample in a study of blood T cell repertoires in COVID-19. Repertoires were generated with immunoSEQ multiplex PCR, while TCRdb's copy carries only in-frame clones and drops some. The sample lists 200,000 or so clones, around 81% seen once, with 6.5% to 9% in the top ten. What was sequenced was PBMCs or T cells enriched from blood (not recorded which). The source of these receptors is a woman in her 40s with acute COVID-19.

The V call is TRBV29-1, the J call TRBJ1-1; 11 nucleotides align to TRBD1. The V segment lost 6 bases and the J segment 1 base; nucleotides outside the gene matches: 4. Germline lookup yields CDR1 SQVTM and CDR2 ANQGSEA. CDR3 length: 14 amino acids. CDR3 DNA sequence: TGCAGCGTCCGGACAGGGGGCCCGAACACTGAAGCTTTCTTT. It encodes CSVRTGGPNTEAFF.

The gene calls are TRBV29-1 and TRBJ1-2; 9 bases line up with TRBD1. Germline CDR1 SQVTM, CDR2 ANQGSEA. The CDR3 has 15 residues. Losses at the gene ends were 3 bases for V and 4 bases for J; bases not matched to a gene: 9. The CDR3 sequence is CSVDNRGQGTYGYTF. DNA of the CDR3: TGCAGCGTTGATAATCGCGGACAGGGGACCTATGGCTACACCTTC. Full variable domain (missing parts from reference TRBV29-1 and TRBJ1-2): SAVISQKPSRDICQRGTSLTIQCQVDSQVTMMFWYRQQPGQSLTLIATANQGSEATYESGFVIDKFPISRPNLTFSTLTVSNMSPEDSSIYLCSVDNRGQGTYGYTFGSGTRLTVV.

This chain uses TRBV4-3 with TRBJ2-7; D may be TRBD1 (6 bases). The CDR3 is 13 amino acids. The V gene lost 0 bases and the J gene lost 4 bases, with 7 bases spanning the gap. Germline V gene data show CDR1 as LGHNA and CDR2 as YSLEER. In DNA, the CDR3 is TGCGCCAGCAGCCAAGACAGGGGTTACGAGCAGTACTTC. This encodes CASSQDRGYEQYF.

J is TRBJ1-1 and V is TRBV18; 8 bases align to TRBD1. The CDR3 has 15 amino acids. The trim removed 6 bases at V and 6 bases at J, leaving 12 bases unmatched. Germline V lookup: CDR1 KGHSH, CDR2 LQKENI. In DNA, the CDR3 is TGTGCCAGCTCCCTGGGGACAGGTGGTCCGCCTGAAGCTTTCTTT. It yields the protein CASSLGTGGPPEAFF. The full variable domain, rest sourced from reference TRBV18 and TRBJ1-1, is NAGVMQNPRHLVRRRGQEARLRCSPMKGHSHVYWYRQLPEEGLKFMVYLQKENIIDESGMPKERFSAEFPKEGPSILRIQQVVRGDSAAYFCASSLGTGGPPEAFFGQGTRLTVV.